The clone carrying this T cell receptor beta chain showed up just a few times. Its specificity is unknown. Per the germline V gene, CDR1 is MNHEY and CDR2 is SMNVEV (reference sequence). This CDR3 has 16 amino acids. V lost 5 bases and J lost 4, with 15 bases in between. This entry comes from a study of blood T cells in healthy people across ages. Study results and caveats: The unknown donor CMV status may have confounded expanded clonotype changes. As age increased, TCR beta diversity per million T cells fell in a roughly linear fashion.

Each donor's blood draw was roughly 10 milliliters of peripheral blood. PBMCs, at least 6 million per sample, were isolated. Using a J-beta primer mix together with a sample-barcoded 5' primer, a second PCR was run for roughly 7 to 12 cycles. MiXCR, applied by TCRdb to the 5' RACE reads, yields one record per CDR3 protein. This sample carries over a million distinct CDR3 sequences, 35% to 45% of them seen once, and the ten largest clones take about 4.1%. The genes are TRBV27 and TRBJ1-6, with D uncertain. The clonotype originates from a woman under 30 in good health. The sample was blood. The CDR3 nucleotides are TGTGCCAGCAGTCCCTACCTTATGGATTATAATTCACCCCTCCACTTT. It codes for CASSPYLMDYNSPLHF.